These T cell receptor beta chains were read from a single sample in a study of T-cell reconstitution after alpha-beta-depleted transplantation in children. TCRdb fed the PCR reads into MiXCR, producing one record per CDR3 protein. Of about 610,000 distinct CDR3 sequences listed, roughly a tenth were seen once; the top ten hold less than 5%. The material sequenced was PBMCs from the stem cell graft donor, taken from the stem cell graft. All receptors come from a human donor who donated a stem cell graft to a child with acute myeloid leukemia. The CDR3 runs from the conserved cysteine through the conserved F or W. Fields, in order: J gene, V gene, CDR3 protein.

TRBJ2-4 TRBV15 CATSRLHPRTGRNWAKNIQYF
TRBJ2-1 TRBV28 CASGAGESSYNEQFF
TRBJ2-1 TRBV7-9 CASSLEAGGNEQFF
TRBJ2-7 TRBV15 CATSVGLAGVGEQYF
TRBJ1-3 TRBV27 CASSSGTGGGNTIYF
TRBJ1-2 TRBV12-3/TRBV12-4 CASSPRQETTGYTF
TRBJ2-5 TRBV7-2 CASSLVQGASSGLRETQYF
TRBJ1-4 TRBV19 CASSSDRGMINEKLFF
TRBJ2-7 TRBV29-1 CSARTRGQGALYEQYF
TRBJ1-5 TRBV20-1 CSVLGTGNQPQHF
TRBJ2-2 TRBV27 CASTLRDTYTGELFF
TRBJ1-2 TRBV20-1 CSAPSGGNYGYTF
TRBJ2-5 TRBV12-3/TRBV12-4 CASSLGLAGQFETQYF
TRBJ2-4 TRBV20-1 CSARLGLAGGRAKNIQYF
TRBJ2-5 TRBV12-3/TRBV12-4 CASSLEGAGRQETQYF
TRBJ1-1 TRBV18 CASSPRDRGPEAFF
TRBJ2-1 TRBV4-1 CASSQDGQPYNEQFF
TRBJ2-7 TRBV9 CASSVDEGTGGQYF
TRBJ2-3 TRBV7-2 CASSFTGEGGTQYF
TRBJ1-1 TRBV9 CASSVGYGPNTEAFF
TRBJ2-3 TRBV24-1 CATSDGSTDTQYF
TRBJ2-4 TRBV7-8 CASSLGGSAKNIQYF
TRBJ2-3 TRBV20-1 CSASVSRVERDTQYF
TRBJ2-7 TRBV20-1 CSARDWKEGSYEQYF
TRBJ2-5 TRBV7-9 CASSFGRETQYF
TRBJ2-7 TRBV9 CASSTADRGPYEQYF
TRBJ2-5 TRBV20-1 CSARQTGGETQYF
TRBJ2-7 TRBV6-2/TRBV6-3 CASSGSGVPYEQYF
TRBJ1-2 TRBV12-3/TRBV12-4 CASSLGNTGYGYTF
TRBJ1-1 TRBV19 CASNRGPGTEAFF
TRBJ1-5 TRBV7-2 CASRGGSQPQHF
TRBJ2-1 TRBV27 CASSLISGRWANEQFF
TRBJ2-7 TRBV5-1 CASSSEEREGRSYEQYF
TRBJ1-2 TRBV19 CASSLPGTLNYGYTF
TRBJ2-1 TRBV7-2 CASSGSPHNEQFF
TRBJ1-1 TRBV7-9 CASSYGQGAGENTEAFF
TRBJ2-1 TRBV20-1 CSARTGQGAFVNEQFF
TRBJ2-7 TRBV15 CATSTSGTLYEQYF
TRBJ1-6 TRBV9 CASSVLGGDSPLHF
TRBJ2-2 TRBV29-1 CSARPSNTGELFF
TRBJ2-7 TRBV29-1 CSPLVGGEQYF
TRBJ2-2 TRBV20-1 CSAREEGGSGELFF
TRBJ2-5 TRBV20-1 CSRSGRVQETQYF
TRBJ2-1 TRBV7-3 CASSPSRQGNNEQFF
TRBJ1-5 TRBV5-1 CASSLEGASNQPQHF
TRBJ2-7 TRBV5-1 CASSLAVGVSYEQYF
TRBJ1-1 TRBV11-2 CASSPAPGRPNLNTEAFF
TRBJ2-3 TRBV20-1 CSARDPGGASTDTQYF
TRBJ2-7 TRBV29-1 CSVHGQGAREQYF
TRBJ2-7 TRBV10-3 CAISWASGSYEQYF
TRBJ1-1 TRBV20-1 CSARDDRAEAFF
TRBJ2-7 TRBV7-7 CARGVAGTSYEQYF
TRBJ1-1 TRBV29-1 CSVVGRTEAFF